These T cell receptor beta chains were read from a single sample in a study of CD39 and CD103 CD8 tumor-infiltrating T cells. TCRdb's table, derived via immunoSEQ multiplex PCR, lists solely in-frame clones and lacks some. The repertoire includes around 1,800 clones, around 69% of them detected once, and 37% sits in the top ten. Sequences were obtained from CD39- CD103- CD8+ T cells sorted from the tumor. The receptors originated from a human donor with head and neck squamous cell carcinoma. CDR3s include the opening cysteine and the closing phenylalanine or tryptophan. The D gene is left open where the match is weak. The size entry is marked missing in some rows and otherwise reads once, few, many or a size class.

D gene,clone size,V gene,CDR3 length,J gene,CDR3 DNA,CDR3 protein
-,-,TRBV7-4,12,TRBJ2-7,TGTGCCAGCAGGCAGGGGAGCTACGAGCAGTACTTC,CASRQGSYEQYF
TRBD2,-,TRBV10-3,14,TRBJ2-1,TGTGCCATCAGTGAGCGGGGGGGCTACAATGAGCAGTTCTTC,CAISERGGYNEQFF
-,-,TRBV5-3,15,TRBJ2-7,TGTGCCAGCAGCCCTATCGGGACAACCTCCTACGAGCAGTACTTC,CASSPIGTTSYEQYF
TRBD1,-,TRBV5-1,15,TRBJ2-1,TGCGCCAGCAGCTTGGGGGAAGGGGGCTGGAATGAGCAGTTCTTC,CASSLGEGGWNEQFF
TRBD1,-,TRBV4-3,17,TRBJ2-3,TGCGCCAGCAGCCAGGGGACGACAGGGATGGAGACAGATACGCAGTATTTT,CASSQGTTGMETDTQYF
-,few,TRBV27,14,TRBJ2-1,TGTGCCAGCTACCGAGGGTTTAGCGACAATGAGCAGTTCTTC,CASYRGFSDNEQFF
-,large,TRBV10-1,14,TRBJ2-6,TGCGCCGCGTGCTCTCGCTCTGGGGCCAACGTCCTGACTTTC,CAACSRSGANVLTF
-,-,TRBV28,12,TRBJ2-7,TGTGCCAGCGTCGACCCCTCCTACGAGCAGTACTTC,CASVDPSYEQYF
-,-,TRBV5-8,15,TRBJ2-7,TGTGCCAGCAGCTTGGACGGGGGAAAGTATTACGAGCAGTACTTC,CASSLDGGKYYEQYF
-,few,TRBV4-1,15,TRBJ1-5,TGCGCCAGCAGGCCGGTTGTGTCAGCTAATCAGCCCCAGCATTTT,CASRPVVSANQPQHF
TRBD1,-,TRBV28,14,TRBJ2-3,TGTGCCAGCAGCCGGGACAGGGTTACAGATACGCAGTATTTT,CASSRDRVTDTQYF
-,-,TRBV7-8,13,TRBJ2-7,TGTGCCAGCATCCGGGAGTCTTCCTACGAGCAGTACTTC,CASIRESSYEQYF
-,once,TRBV4-3,13,TRBJ2-7,TGCGCCAGCAGCCAAGATATGGGTTACGAGCAGTACTTC,CASSQDMGYEQYF
TRBD1,-,TRBV27,14,TRBJ2-7,TGTGCCAGCAGTTTACAGGGGGCGGGCTACGAGCAGTACTTC,CASSLQGAGYEQYF
-,few,TRBV28,16,TRBJ1-2,TGTGCCAGCAGTTTACTAACGACACCGAACTCGGGAGGCTACACCTTC,CASSLLTTPNSGGYTF
TRBD2,-,TRBV11-2,12,TRBJ2-5,TGTGCCAGCAGCCTCGAGCGGGGGGGCCAGTACTTC,CASSLERGGQYF
-,-,TRBV21-1,17,TRBJ2-7,TGTGCCAGCAGCAAACCCAGAGACGCCAGACAGGGGTTCGAGCAGTACTTC,CASSKPRDARQGFEQYF
TRBD1,-,TRBV7-9,14,TRBJ2-7,TGTGCCAGCAGCCTCAGGACAGGGGCAGGCGAGCAGTACTTC,CASSLRTGAGEQYF
-,-,TRBV27,14,TRBJ2-1,TGTGCCAGCAGTTTATCGGTTAGCGTCGGGGCACAGTTCTTC,CASSLSVSVGAQFF
-,once,TRBV7-9,15,TRBJ2-2,TGTGCCAGCAGCTTAGAGTTCGCGAACACCGGGGAGCTGTTTTTT,CASSLEFANTGELFF
-,-,TRBV5-1,14,TRBJ2-2,TGCGCCAGCAGCCTAGTCTTGAGCGCCGGGGAGCTGTTTTTT,CASSLVLSAGELFF
-,-,TRBV2,9,TRBJ2-5,TGTGCCAGCGGGGAGACCCAGTACTTC,CASGETQYF
-,-,TRBV9,15,TRBJ2-3,TGTGCCAGCAGCGTAGGAGTGGATAGCACAGATACGCAGTATTTT,CASSVGVDSTDTQYF
TRBD1,-,TRBV7-9,18,TRBJ1-1,TGTGCCATTAACGCAGGGATGAGGGGGGACAGGAAACTCACTGAAGCTTTCTTT,CAINAGMRGDRKLTEAFF
TRBD2,-,TRBV5-8,17,TRBJ2-3,TGTGCCAGCAGCTTGCTTGGTAGCGGGGGTTGCACAGATACGCAGTATTTT,CASSLLGSGGCTDTQYF
-,-,TRBV6-5,14,TRBJ1-2,TGTGCCAGCAGCCCAGTTGGGGCAGGCTATGGCTACACCTTC,CASSPVGAGYGYTF
-,large,TRBV30,15,TRBJ2-1,TGTGCCTGGAGTGTACGTATGGTGGGGGTTGATGAGCAGTTCTTC,CAWSVRMVGVDEQFF
-,few,TRBV7-9,14,TRBJ1-5,TGTGCCAGCAGCTTAGGACGGGAAAATCAGCCCCAGCATTTT,CASSLGRENQPQHF
TRBD2,-,TRBV7-9,15,TRBJ2-1,TGTGCCAGCGGCGGAACTAGCGGGAGGACGAATGAGCAGTTCTTC,CASGGTSGRTNEQFF
-,-,TRBV4-3,16,TRBJ2-1,TGCGCCAGCAGCCCTGAGGAACACCCTAGCCTCAATGAGCAGTTCTTC,CASSPEEHPSLNEQFF
-,-,TRBV19,15,TRBJ1-2,TGTGCCAGTAGTATTAAGAACAGGGAGAACTATGGCTACACCTTC,CASSIKNRENYGYTF